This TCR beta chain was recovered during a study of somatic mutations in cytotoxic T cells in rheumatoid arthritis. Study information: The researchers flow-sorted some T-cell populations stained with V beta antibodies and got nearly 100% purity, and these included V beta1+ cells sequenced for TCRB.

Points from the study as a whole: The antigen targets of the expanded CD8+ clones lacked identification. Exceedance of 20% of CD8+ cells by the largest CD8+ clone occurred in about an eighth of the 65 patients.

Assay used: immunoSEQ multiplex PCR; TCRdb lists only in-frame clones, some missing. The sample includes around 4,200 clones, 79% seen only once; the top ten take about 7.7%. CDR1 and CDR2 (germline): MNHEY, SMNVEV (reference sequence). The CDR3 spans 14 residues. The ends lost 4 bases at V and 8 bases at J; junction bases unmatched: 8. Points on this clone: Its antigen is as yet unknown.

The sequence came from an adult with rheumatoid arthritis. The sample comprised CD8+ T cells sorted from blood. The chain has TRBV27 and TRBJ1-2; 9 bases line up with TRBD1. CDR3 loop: CASSSSQGALGYTF. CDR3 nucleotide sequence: TGTGCCAGCAGTTCGTCACAGGGGGCTCTGGGCTACACCTTC.